A single sample is the source of the 12 T cell receptor beta chains below, sequenced in a study of shared clonotypes between healthy human individuals. Only in-frame clones appear in the TCRdb table, and some are missing; sequencing was by immunoSEQ multiplex PCR. The table lists just over 2,000,000 clones, 85% to 95% of them singletons. The sequencing input was naive CD4+ T cells sorted from blood. Subset noted: CD45RA+ positively selected. The origin of the receptors is a man aged 18 to 29 in good health.

This clone is a singleton in its sample. This chain joins TRBV6-6 and TRBJ2-7, with D tentatively TRBD1 (6 bases). This CDR3 has 14 amino acids. V shed 7 bases and J shed 3 bases, with 16 bases lying between them. Germline CDR1 is MNHNY and CDR2 is SVGAGI (reference sequence). The CDR3 nucleotides read TGTGCCAGCACCCCGGACAGTTCCCTCTACGAGCAGTACTTC. It codes for CASTPDSSLYEQYF.

V and J are TRBV6-5 and TRBJ1-3; D unresolved. In germline, CDR1 is MNHEY, CDR2 SVGAGI. Trimming took 7 bases from V and 0 from J, leaving 7 bases between them. This CDR3 spans 13 amino acids. The CDR3 sequence is CASIPYSGNTIYF. The DNA of the CDR3 is TGTGCCAGCATCCCCTACTCTGGAAACACCATATATTTT.

The V gene is TRBV7-2, the J gene TRBJ1-6; a possible D gene is TRBD1 (6 bases). Deletions cut 4 bases from V and 7 bases from J, with 17 bases between. Germline V gives CDR1 SGHTA, CDR2 FQGNSA. The CDR3 runs 16 residues. The DNA for the CDR3 is TGTGCCAGCAGCTCGCCGTACAGGGATAAAAATTCACCCCTCCACTTT. This codes for CASSSPYRDKNSPLHF.

The rearrangement uses TRBV7-2 and TRBJ2-1, with D perhaps matching TRBD1 (6 bases). CDR1 and CDR2 from the germline V gene are SGHTA and FQGNSA. This CDR3 is built from 15 residues. V was cut by 4 bases and J by 2 bases, with 12 bases left in between. The CDR3 bases are TGTGCCAGCAGCTCCAACTGGGGGCCCTACAATGAGCAGTTCTTC. It specifies CASSSNWGPYNEQFF.

This chain links TRBV2 with TRBJ2-7; 8 nucleotides match TRBD1. Germline CDR1 SNHLY, CDR2 FYNNEI. After removal of 4 bases from V and 5 bases from J, the junction contained 7 bases not matched to a gene. This CDR3 region has 14 residues. CDR3 protein: CASSVGQGSHEQYF. In nucleotides, the CDR3 is TGTGCCAGCAGTGTCGGACAGGGATCGCACGAGCAGTACTTC. Variable domain in full (rest from reference TRBV2 and TRBJ2-7): EPEVTQTPSHQVTQMGQEVILRCVPISNHLYFYWYRQILGQKVEFLVSFYNNEISEKSEIFDDQFSVERPDGSNFTLKIRSTKLEDSAMYFCASSVGQGSHEQYFGPGTRLTVT.

The gene calls are TRBV4-1 and TRBJ1-1; no clear D gene. Germline-derived CDR1 and CDR2 are MGHRA and YSYEKL. This CDR3 comprises 14 residues. V was clipped by 3 bases and J by 0 bases, with 8 bases between them. CDR3 DNA: TGCGCCAGCAGCCAGACCTCTGTGAACACTGAAGCTTTCTTT. It translates to CASSQTSVNTEAFF.

This chain uses TRBV28 with TRBJ1-2; 8 bases align to TRBD1. The V gene's germline CDR1 is MDHEN and CDR2 SYDVKM. CDR3 length: 19 residues. J was trimmed by 2 bases and V by 3 bases; bases with no gene match: 17. CDR3 coding DNA: TGTGCCAGCAGTTTTCCCGACACTTACCGGGACAGGATAAACTATGGCTACACCTTC. It translates to CASSFPDTYRDRINYGYTF.

This chain connects TRBV2 to TRBJ1-6, with 11 bases aligning to TRBD1. The CDR3 extends over 15 amino acids. From germline, CDR1 is SNHLY and CDR2 FYNNEI. Trimming at V came to 4 bases and at J to 8 bases, leaving 4 bases not matched to a gene. As DNA, the CDR3 is TGTGCCAGCAGTGCGACGGACAGGGGGCATTCACCCCTCCACTTT. This gives the protein CASSATDRGHSPLHF.

The chain joins TRBV28 to TRBJ1-1; 7 bases match TRBD1. Germline V CDR1 and CDR2: MDHEN, SYDVKM. CDR3 length equals 14 residues. Losses at the gene ends were 5 bases for V and 5 bases for J; bases not matched to a gene: 8. The CDR3 region is CASSPYRGRTEAFF. In nucleotides, the CDR3 is TGTGCCAGCAGTCCCTACAGGGGTCGTACTGAAGCTTTCTTT.

This chain connects TRBV5-1 to TRBJ2-7, with 9 nucleotides matching TRBD1. The CDR3 has 14 residues. V shed 4 bases, J shed 3 bases, and the junction held 5 bases outside the gene matches. CDR1 and CDR2 (germline): SGHRS, YFSETQ. For the CDR3, the DNA is TGCGCCAGCAGCAAGACGGGACAGGGCTACGAGCAGTACTTC. Translation: CASSKTGQGYEQYF.

The CDR3 DNA reads as TGTGCCAGCAGCTTAGCCGACCGCGACAGGGGGCGGATCACAGATACGCAGTATTTT. Residues: CASSLADRDRGRITDTQYF. This chain links TRBV11-2 with TRBJ2-3, with 10 bases lining up with TRBD1. With 1 base clipped from V and 2 bases from J, the junction kept 12 bases outside the gene matches. This CDR3 spans 19 amino acids. From germline, CDR1 is SGHAT and CDR2 FQNNGV.

The chain has TRBV4-1 and TRBJ1-2; D is ambiguous. V shed 2 bases and J shed 1 base, with 5 bases lying between them. The CDR3 is 13 residues long. Germline CDR1 is MGHRA and CDR2 is YSYEKL. The CDR3 region has the DNA TGCGCCAGCAGCCAACCAGATAACTATGGCTACACCTTC. Its translation: CASSQPDNYGYTF.